This T cell receptor (beta chain) appears in the sequencing data of a study of T cells in Graves' hyperthyroidism and ophthalmopathy. Points from the study as a whole: Model-based prediction identified ophthalmopathy a median 6.5 months prior to its onset.

The CDR3 contains 12 residues. Germline CDR1 is SGHTA and CDR2 is FQGNSA. V shed 6 bases and J shed 6 bases, with 9 bases lying between them. Details on this clonotype: Its antigen is currently unknown.

Investigators excluded patients with uncontrolled infection, other autoimmune disease, pregnancy or lactation. The diagnoses drew upon clinical symptoms, serum thyroxine and TRAb, thyroid ultrasound and orbital computed tomography. The investigators amplified TCR beta CDR3 regions from RNA transcripts. Initially, a first-round RT-PCR of the TCR CDR3 employed the HTBI primer set. TCRdb redid the calling of the multiplex PCR reads with MiXCR, one entry per CDR3 protein. The data contain about 500,000 distinct CDR3 sequences, roughly 15% of them seen just once; the ten biggest clones take up approximately 30%.

This receptor was obtained from a woman younger than 45 with Graves' ophthalmopathy. The sample comprised blood. This chain links TRBV7-2 with TRBJ2-1; D is ambiguous. For the CDR3, the DNA is TGTGCCAGCAGTTTGGTCCTCAATGAGCAGTTCTTC. It translates to CASSLVLNEQFF.